Below, 18 T cell receptor beta chains from the same sample are listed, as sequenced in a study of radiation and T cells in renal cell carcinoma. The time point: baseline pretreatment blood. Treatment noted: 15 Gy SBRT to primary tumor, nephrectomy 4 weeks later. Only in-frame clones appear in the TCRdb table, and some are missing; sequencing was by immunoSEQ multiplex PCR. The sample has approximately 100,000 clones, roughly 90% seen once. This material consisted of blood, taken from a patient whose treatment included radiotherapy and nephrectomy. These receptors all stem from a man aged 50-59 years with renal cell carcinoma.

This sequence joins TRBV6-1 and TRBJ1-5, with 7 nucleotides matching TRBD1. Germline CDR1 MNHNS, CDR2 SASEGT. Trimming took 8 bases from V and 4 from J; bases not matched to a gene: 8. CDR3 size: 14 residues. In nucleotides, the CDR3 is TGTGCCAGCGCGGGCAGGGGGGGGAATCAGCCCCAGCATTTT. This sequence encodes CASAGRGGNQPQHF.

The rearrangement links TRBV7-9 to TRBJ1-6; 7 bases map to TRBD1. The V and J ends lost 5 bases and 0 bases, in that order; junction bases with no gene match: 7. This CDR3 region has 17 residues. Germline V gene sequence: CDR1 SEHNR, CDR2 FQNEAQ (reference sequence). CDR3 bases: TGTGCCAGCAGCCTCCCGACAGGGAGCTCCTATAATTCACCCCTCCACTTT. It codes for CASSLPTGSSYNSPLHF.

The J gene is TRBJ2-7, the V gene TRBV7-2, with D tentatively TRBD2 (6 bases). The V end lost 6 bases, the J end lost 0 bases, and 15 bases lay between the germline ends. The CDR3 runs to 15 residues. Germline CDR1 SGHTA, CDR2 FQGNSA. The CDR3 is CASSRDSPSSYEQYF. The CDR3 region has the DNA TGTGCCAGCAGTCGGGACTCCCCAAGCTCCTACGAGCAGTACTTC.

Concerning this clone: An end of the junction differs from the germline gene, which may be a read error. The genes are TRBV18 and TRBJ1-1; tentative D call: TRBD1 (5 bases). Germline CDR1 reads KGHSH; CDR2 reads LQKENI. CDR3 length equals 15 residues. The CDR3 coding sequence is TGTGCCAGCTCGCCACCAGTGGGGCGTCGGACTGAAGCTTTCTTT. This sequence encodes CASSPPVGRRTEAFF.

CDR3: CASSQGSAAAGYPDTQYF. The CDR3 DNA sequence: TGCGCCAGCAGCCAAGGGTCCGCGGCGGCGGGGTACCCAGATACGCAGTATTTT. The chain links TRBV4-1 to TRBJ2-3; a possible D gene is TRBD2 (6 bases). V gave up 1 base and J gave up 4 bases, with 21 bases separating them. Germline V gives CDR1 MGHRA, CDR2 YSYEKL. This CDR3 region has 18 residues.

This chain connects TRBV6-1 to TRBJ1-1; D may be TRBD1 (6 bases). The CDR3 spans 14 residues. Germline lookup yields CDR1 MNHNS and CDR2 SASEGT. Trimming pared 5 bases from V and 4 bases from J, leaving 14 bases between. This CDR3 is CASSTTGGGTEAFF. The CDR3 nucleotides are TGTGCCAGCAGTACGACTGGAGGGGGCACTGAAGCTTTCTTT.

In this sample, this clone turned up a few times. This chain joins TRBV11-3 and TRBJ1-1, with D uncertain. The V gene lost 0 bases and the J gene lost 7 bases, with 6 bases spanning the gap. The CDR3 spans 12 residues. In germline, CDR1 is SGHNT, CDR2 YENEEA. The CDR3 nucleotides read TGTGCCAGCAGCTTAGACCGTGGTGAAGCTTTCTTT. Residues: CASSLDRGEAFF.

The V and J genes are TRBV29-1 and TRBJ2-5, with 16 bases lining up with TRBD2. The V and J ends lost 7 bases and 0 bases, in that order; junction bases with no gene match: 5. The CDR3 extends over 16 amino acids. CDR1 and CDR2 (germline): SQVTM, ANQGSEA. CDR3 in amino acids: CSAKGLAGGNQETQYF. The DNA of the CDR3 is TGCAGCGCAAAGGGACTAGCGGGGGGGAACCAAGAGACCCAGTACTTC. The full variable domain, rest sourced from reference TRBV29-1 and TRBJ2-5, is SAVISQKPSRDICQRGTSLTIQCQVDSQVTMMFWYRQQPGQSLTLIATANQGSEATYESGFVIDKFPISRPNLTFSTLTVSNMSPEDSSIYLCSAKGLAGGNQETQYFGPGTRLLVL.

The table lists this clone with a count of one. The chain combines TRBV11-2 with TRBJ2-5; D remains ambiguous. V was trimmed by 4 bases and J by 5 bases, leaving 11 bases between them. Germline V gene sequence: CDR1 SGHAT, CDR2 FQNNGV. The CDR3 extends over 13 amino acids. CDR3: CASSYNGRETQYF. The CDR3 region has the DNA TGTGCCAGCAGCTACAATGGGCGCGAGACCCAGTACTTC.

This clone was seen more than once but under ten times. The gene calls are TRBV30 and TRBJ1-4; weak D call: TRBD1 (5 bases). V was pared by 5 bases and J by 5 bases, with 9 bases between. The CDR3 extends over 12 amino acids. Germline loops: CDR1 GTSNPN, CDR2 SVGIG (reference sequence). CDR3 in amino acids: CAWGDSNEKLFF. The DNA for the CDR3 is TGTGCCTGGGGTGACAGCAATGAAAAACTGTTTTTT.

The chain recombines TRBV9 with TRBJ2-7; 8 bases are shared with TRBD1. The CDR3 totals 15 residues. Germline trimming cut 4 bases from V and 2 bases from J; bases unmatched to any gene: 8. The germline V gene encodes CDR1 SGDLS and CDR2 YYNGEE. The DNA of the CDR3 is TGTGCCAGCAGCCCAAATCGGGACAGGACCTACGAGCAGTACTTC. This translates into CASSPNRDRTYEQYF.

V is TRBV21-1 and J is TRBJ2-7; the DNA was not used to check the table's D call, TRBD1. TRBV21-1 is a recognized pseudogene. The CDR3 covers 19 residues. The CDR3 nucleotides read TGTGCCAGCAGCAAACCCCGGGGACAGGTGACGTATAGCTCCTACGAGCAGTACTTC. This codes for CASSKPRGQVTYSSYEQYF.

This sequence joins TRBV9 and TRBJ1-6, with D possibly being TRBD1 (5 bases). Germline V gives CDR1 SGDLS, CDR2 YYNGEE. This CDR3 is built from 14 residues. V gave up 0 bases and J gave up 7 bases, with 8 bases separating them. The CDR3 sequence is CASSVGGGNSPLHF. The CDR3 bases are TGTGCCAGCAGCGTAGGTGGGGGGAATTCACCCCTCCACTTT.

The rearrangement uses TRBV6-5 and TRBJ2-2; no clear D. The CDR3 covers 14 residues. V was shortened by 0 bases and J by 8 bases, with 10 bases between the two germline ends. The germline V gene encodes CDR1 MNHEY and CDR2 SVGAGI. The chain's CDR3 is CASSYSVGRGELFF. The CDR3 bases are TGTGCCAGCAGTTACTCGGTTGGTCGTGGGGAGCTGTTTTTT.

CDR3 loop: CATRERTGANYGYTF. The CDR3, as DNA: TGTGCCACCAGGGAACGGACAGGGGCTAACTATGGCTACACCTTC. This chain links TRBV15 with TRBJ1-2; 9 bases fit TRBD1. This CDR3 is 15 amino acids long. J gave up 0 bases and V 6 bases, and 5 bases lay outside the gene matches. The germline gives CDR1 LNHNV, CDR2 YYDKDF (reference sequence).

The chain recombines TRBV6-1 with TRBJ2-7; the D gene is possibly TRBD2 (6 bases). V dropped 0 bases and J dropped 2 bases, with 17 bases sitting between them. The germline CDR1 and CDR2 sequences are MNHNS and SASEGT. This CDR3 contains 17 residues. DNA of the CDR3: TGTGCCAGCAGTGAAGCAATCGGAGGGCAGGGCGCCTACGAGCAGTACTTC. It specifies CASSEAIGGQGAYEQYF.

This clone was counted many times. The junction does not match germline at one end; this may be a read error. The gene calls are TRBV4-2 and TRBJ2-7; weak D call: TRBD1 (6 bases). This CDR3 has 13 residues. CDR1 and CDR2 from the germline V gene are LGHNA and YNFKEQ. CDR3 DNA: TGTGCCAGCAGCGGCGGACAGAGACCTATAGTGCACTTC. This encodes CASSGGQRPIVHF.

The chain couples TRBV6-1 to TRBJ2-3; D is perhaps TRBD1 (5 bases). The CDR3 length is 15 residues. The V end was cut by 6 bases, the J end by 5 bases, with 18 bases between. Germline lookup yields CDR1 MNHNS and CDR2 SASEGT. CDR3 DNA: TGTGCCAGCAGAATGACAGAAGAACGATTAGATACGCAGTATTTT. Translated: CASRMTEERLDTQYF.